The rows below give T cell receptor beta chains drawn from one sample of a study of blood T cell repertoires in COVID-19. TCRdb keeps only in-frame clones here, not all; method: immunoSEQ multiplex PCR. This table has approximately 97,000 clones, around 85% appearing once. Sequencing was carried out using peripheral blood. These receptors all stem from a man aged 80 or over with acute or convalescent COVID-19. Each CDR3 is given with its conserved first and last residue. A D gene is named only where the DNA matches it firmly. The listing skips clone size in some rows; elsewhere it reads once, few, many or a size class.

clone size: .; J gene: TRBJ2-1; D gene: .; V gene: TRBV19; CDR3 DNA: TGTGCCAGCCGAGCGGCCCCCTCCTACAATGAGCAGTTCTTC; CDR3 protein: CASRAAPSYNEQFF
clone size: .; J gene: TRBJ1-3; D gene: TRBD1; V gene: TRBV6-1; CDR3 DNA: TGTGCCAGCAGTGAAGGGGACAGGGGGTACACCATATATTTT; CDR3 protein: CASSEGDRGYTIYF
clone size: .; J gene: TRBJ2-5; D gene: TRBD1; V gene: TRBV27; CDR3 DNA: TGTGCCAGCACGGGACAGGGAACAGAGACCCAGTACTTC; CDR3 protein: CASTGQGTETQYF
clone size: .; J gene: TRBJ1-2; D gene: TRBD1; V gene: TRBV5-6; CDR3 DNA: TGTGCCAGCAGCTACAAGAGGACAGGGGGCTATGGCTACACCTTC; CDR3 protein: CASSYKRTGGYGYTF
clone size: .; J gene: TRBJ1-1; D gene: .; V gene: TRBV5-4; CDR3 DNA: TGTGCCAGCAGCTTGGACAGTGAAGCTTTCTTT; CDR3 protein: CASSLDSEAFF
clone size: once; J gene: TRBJ1-2; D gene: TRBD1; V gene: TRBV5-4; CDR3 DNA: TGTGCCAGCAGCTTGGCGAGGGGGCTCGACTATGGCTACACCTTC; CDR3 protein: CASSLARGLDYGYTF
clone size: .; J gene: TRBJ2-2; D gene: .; V gene: TRBV9; CDR3 DNA: TGTGCCAGCAGCGTAGCGGGAGTGGGCGGGGAGCTGTTTTTT; CDR3 protein: CASSVAGVGGELFF
clone size: .; J gene: TRBJ1-1; D gene: .; V gene: TRBV11-2; CDR3 DNA: TGTGCCAGCAGCTTACCACGGAGTGAAGCTTTCTTT; CDR3 protein: CASSLPRSEAFF
clone size: few; J gene: TRBJ2-1; D gene: TRBD2; V gene: TRBV5-1; CDR3 DNA: TGCGCCAGCAGCCGGGGAGGGGATACCTACAATGAGCAGTTCTTC; CDR3 protein: CASSRGGDTYNEQFF
clone size: .; J gene: TRBJ1-6; D gene: .; V gene: TRBV2; CDR3 DNA: TGTGCCAGCAGCGGGAATAATTCACCCCTCCACTTT; CDR3 protein: CASSGNNSPLHF
clone size: few; J gene: TRBJ2-1; D gene: TRBD1; V gene: TRBV11-2; CDR3 DNA: TGTGCCAGCAGCCCAGACAGGGTATGGAACAATGAGCAGTTCTTC; CDR3 protein: CASSPDRVWNNEQFF